This TCR beta chain emerged from a study of shared clonotypes between healthy human individuals. Whole-study context: A couple of women and a few men aged 18 to 49 made up the donors.

Comment on this clone: The antigen is undetermined.

Produced via immunoSEQ multiplex PCR; TCRdb's table is partial and in-frame only. The profile covers 2 million to 2.5 million clones, with approximately 94% appearing a single time and less than 0.15% taken by the ten largest. Study-wide results and limits: A small donor pool kept down the genetic and exposure-history diversity that was represented. When compared with the clonotypes that were shared by all four sorted-subset donors, the non-shared clonotypes turned out to have lower generation probabilities.

The CDR3 consists of 18 residues. Trimming cost V 4 bases and J 0 bases; bases outside gene matches: 12. The germline V gene encodes CDR1 SGHRS and CDR2 YFSETQ. This chain connects TRBV5-1 to TRBJ2-3; 9 positions match TRBD1. Sequencing was carried out using naive CD4+ T cells sorted from blood. The subset: CD45RA+ positively selected. This TCR was sampled from a man younger than 35 in good health. The CDR3 reads CASSPLKRDRASTDTQYF. CDR3 DNA sequence: TGCGCCAGCAGCCCGCTTAAAAGGGACAGGGCTAGCACAGATACGCAGTATTTT.